The 15 T cell receptor beta chains presented below share a single source sample, sequenced in a study of T cell responses to AZD1222 COVID-19 vaccine. TCRdb keeps only in-frame clones here, not all; method: immunoSEQ multiplex PCR. The table has roughly 140,000 clones, approximately 91% seen once; the top ten hold less than 2.5%. This material consisted of peripheral blood, taken 28 days after the second AZD1222 dose. These receptors were taken from an adult who received the AZD1222 COVID-19 vaccine.

V gene TRBV11-2 combines with J gene TRBJ1-4; 8 positions match TRBD1. The V segment lost 8 bases and the J segment 7 bases; nucleotides outside the gene matches: 6. The CDR3 consists of 13 residues. Germline CDR1 reads SGHAT; CDR2 reads FQNNGV. The CDR3 loop is CASAEDRAEKLFF. The CDR3 DNA reads as TGTGCCAGCGCAGAGGACAGGGCTGAAAAACTGTTTTTT.

The chain carries TRBV20-1 and TRBJ1-5; the D is unclear. The V gene lost 3 bases and the J gene lost 4 bases, with 7 bases spanning the gap. The CDR3 sequence is 12 residues long. Germline CDR1 reads DFQATT; CDR2 reads SNEGSKA (reference sequence). Written as DNA, the CDR3 is TGCAGTGCTAGTTTTGCAAATCAGCCCCAGCATTTT. Encoded protein: CSASFANQPQHF.

V usage is TRBV28 and J usage is TRBJ1-1; D gene uncertain. The germline V gene has CDR1 MDHEN and CDR2 SYDVKM. This CDR3 region has 15 residues. The ends were cut back, 5 bases at V and 6 bases at J, with 19 bases in the middle. CDR3 sequence (DNA): TGTGCCAGCAGTCCCCAAGGGCGCCTTATTGCTGAAGCTTTCTTT. It translates to CASSPQGRLIAEAFF.

J is TRBJ2-7 and V is TRBV7-9; the match to TRBD1 covers 8 bases. This CDR3 contains 15 residues. The J segment lost 7 bases and the V segment lost 4 bases, leaving 12 bases of the junction unmatched. Germline assignment: CDR1 SEHNR and CDR2 FQNEAQ (reference sequence). Written as DNA, the CDR3 is TGTGCCAGCAGCTCCTTGGGACAGGCAGTAGAGGAGCAGTACTTC. Translation gives CASSSLGQAVEEQYF.

This clone was detected only once. J is TRBJ2-1 and V is TRBV4-2; 7 nucleotides match TRBD2. Germline V gene data show CDR1 as LGHNA and CDR2 as YNFKEQ. This CDR3 has 18 residues. The V segment lost 1 base and the J segment 4 bases; nucleotides outside the gene matches: 13. In DNA, the CDR3 is TGTGCCAGCAGCCAAGGACCGCTGGGGCAGCGGGGTTACAATGAGCAGTTCTTC. Protein product: CASSQGPLGQRGYNEQFF.

As concerns this clone: Other DNA sequences in this specimen translate into the identical CDR3. The chain recombines TRBV18 with TRBJ1-1; no reliable D call. The V end lost 3 bases, the J end lost 0 bases, and 5 bases lay between the germline ends. CDR3 length: 13 residues. In germline, CDR1 is KGHSH, CDR2 LQKENI. The CDR3 DNA reads TGTGCCAGCTCACCGAGTATGAACACTGAAGCTTTCTTT. Its translation is CASSPSMNTEAFF.

This chain links TRBV19 with TRBJ2-1; 11 nucleotides line up with TRBD2. The V gene's germline CDR1 is LNHDA and CDR2 SQIVND (reference sequence). The CDR3 runs 15 residues. Trimming took 4 bases from V and 5 from J; bases not matched to a gene: 4. CDR3 bases: TGTGCCAGTAGTAGCGGGACTAGCGGACACAATGAGCAGTTCTTC. Protein: CASSSGTSGHNEQFF.

This clone was seen only a few times. CDR3 sequence: CASSASLGAEQYF. CDR3 coding DNA: TGTGCCAGCAGTGCTTCCTTGGGGGCCGAGCAGTACTTC. V gene TRBV12-3 or TRBV12-4 combines with J gene TRBJ2-7, with D tentatively TRBD1 (6 bases). CDR3 length equals 13 residues. V was shortened by 5 bases and J by 6 bases, with 14 bases between the two germline ends.

This clone was detected once. The J gene is TRBJ1-2, the V gene TRBV5-4; 9 positions agree with TRBD1. The J segment lost 4 bases and the V segment lost 0 bases, leaving 4 bases of the junction unmatched. In germline, CDR1 is SGHNT, CDR2 YYREEE (reference sequence). CDR3 size: 15 residues. The chain's CDR3 is CASSLGDREAYGYTF. In DNA form, the CDR3 reads TGTGCCAGCAGCTTGGGGGACAGGGAAGCCTATGGCTACACCTTC. Looking up the rest from reference TRBV5-4 and TRBJ1-2 gives the full variable domain: ETGVTQSPTHLIKTRGQQVTLRCSSQSGHNTVSWYQQALGQGPQFIFQYYREEENGRGNFPPRFSGLQFPNYSSELNVNALELDDSALYLCASSLGDREAYGYTFGSGTRLTVV.

The chain employs TRBV14 and TRBJ2-7; D remains unclear. CDR1 is SGHDN, CDR2 FVKESK, per germline. V was pared by 2 bases and J by 6 bases, with 14 bases between. This CDR3 has 14 amino acids. The CDR3 DNA follows: TGTGCCAGCAGCCAAATGGACCCGTCGACCGAGCAGTACTTC. Encoded protein: CASSQMDPSTEQYF.

The J gene is TRBJ2-1, the V gene TRBV2; 7 nucleotides match TRBD2. CDR1 is SNHLY and CDR2 is FYNNEI in the germline V gene. Trimming at V came to 8 bases and at J to 4 bases, leaving 11 bases not matched to a gene. The CDR3 is 15 residues long. The CDR3: CASVATGRKYNEQFF. The CDR3 coding sequence is TGTGCCAGCGTCGCCACCGGGAGGAAATACAATGAGCAGTTCTTC.

This clone was found a few times. V is TRBV2 and J is TRBJ2-7, with TRBD2 matching 12 bases. V was clipped by 7 bases and J by 4 bases; unmatched bases: 8. This CDR3 spans 15 amino acids. Germline loops: CDR1 SNHLY, CDR2 FYNNEI. The CDR3 coding sequence is TGTGCCAGCAAGAGACTAGCGGGAGAAGGGTACGAGCAGTACTTC. The encoded protein is CASKRLAGEGYEQYF.

V gene TRBV27 combines with J gene TRBJ2-7; D might be TRBD1 (6 bases). The CDR3 is 14 residues long. V lost 6 bases and J 0 bases, leaving 12 bases between the germline ends. Germline V gives CDR1 MNHEY, CDR2 SMNVEV (reference sequence). CDR3 sequence (DNA): TGTGCCAGCAGGACAGGACGGGGCTCCTACGAGCAGTACTTC. Translation: CASRTGRGSYEQYF.

V and J are TRBV5-1 and TRBJ2-2; D is perhaps TRBD2 (5 bases). Germline values: CDR1 SGHRS, CDR2 YFSETQ. This CDR3 region has 18 residues. Deletions cut 0 bases from V and 1 base from J, with 16 bases between. The CDR3 region is CASSLVEASKGNTGELFF. DNA for the CDR3: TGCGCCAGCAGCTTGGTTGAGGCTAGCAAGGGGAACACCGGGGAGCTGTTTTTT.

The chain is built from TRBV7-3 and TRBJ2-7; 7 positions agree with TRBD2. The length of the CDR3 is 16 residues. The V gene's germline CDR1 is SGHTA and CDR2 FQGTGA. J gave up 2 bases and V 5 bases, and 12 bases lay outside the gene matches. CDR3 residues: CASSPNLERGAYEQYF. CDR3 DNA sequence: TGTGCCAGCAGCCCTAACTTGGAGCGGGGAGCCTACGAGCAGTACTTC.